These 31 T cell receptor beta chains came from one sample sequenced in a study of regulatory T cells in long-lasting Graves disease. Time point defined: persistent/refractory GD, antithyroid drugs over 5 years with positive TRAb. The TCR library was made from RNA that had been extracted from PBMCs in TRIzol. Through Arm-PCR of CDR3 regions and iRepertoire HTBI primers, TCR beta libraries were built. TCRdb ran MiXCR on the multiplex PCR reads and lists one entry per CDR3 protein. Found here are roughly 490,000 distinct CDR3 sequences, about 22% of them singletons; the top ten hold about 12%. Material: peripheral blood mononuclear cells (PBMCs), obtained when the disease was refractory, from a patient treated with antithyroid drugs. The source is a female donor with Graves disease.

For this clonotype: The CDR3 does not end in the conserved phenylalanine or tryptophan, so this is likely a read error. The J gene is TRBJ1-6, the V gene TRBV6-1, with D tentatively TRBD1 (5 bases). The CDR3 consists of 12 residues. The V and J ends lost 10 bases and 6 bases respectively, with 10 bases between them. CDR1 is MNHNS and CDR2 is SASEGT in the germline V gene. The CDR3 bases are TGTGCCACAAGACAGTCTAATTCACCCCTCCACCTT. This codes for CATRQSNSPLHL.

This clonotype was seen at least ten times. J is TRBJ2-7 and V is TRBV6-1; maybe TRBD1 (6 bases). This CDR3 is 14 amino acids long. The germline V gene has CDR1 MNHNS and CDR2 SASEGT. V shed 5 bases and J shed 5 bases, with 16 bases lying between them. The CDR3 loop is CASSPYRQGNEQYF. DNA of the CDR3: TGTGCCAGCAGTCCCTACCGCCAGGGGAACGAGCAGTACTTC.

The rearrangement uses TRBV20-1 and TRBJ1-2; a possible D gene is TRBD1 (5 bases). This CDR3 spans 16 amino acids. Per the germline V gene, CDR1 is DFQATT and CDR2 is SNEGSKA (reference sequence). Trimming took off 3 bases at V and 5 bases at J, with 22 bases between the two ends. This CDR3 is CSARFPGTPFRYGYTF. CDR3 nucleotide sequence: TGCAGTGCTAGGTTCCCCGGGACCCCGTTCCGGTATGGCTACACCTTC.

In this sample, this clonotype turned up a few times. The V and J genes are TRBV6-5 and TRBJ1-6; D is unclear. The CDR3 has 15 residues. Per germline, CDR1 MNHEY and CDR2 SVGAGI. Trimming pared 0 bases from V and 6 bases from J, leaving 9 bases between. The CDR3 spells CASSYSEGSNSPLHF. The CDR3 bases are TGTGCCAGCAGTTACTCGGAAGGCAGTAATTCACCCCTCCACTTT.

This clonotype was counted a few times. V gene TRBV7-9 combines with J gene TRBJ1-2; tentatively, D is TRBD1 (5 bases). V was pared by 4 bases and J by 5 bases, with 11 bases between. Looked up from germline, CDR1 is SEHNR and CDR2 is FQNEAQ (reference sequence). CDR3 length equals 13 residues. This CDR3 is CASSSEGRYGYTF. The CDR3 DNA is TGTGCCAGCAGCTCGGAGGGGAGGTATGGCTACACCTTC.

This clonotype was observed a few times. V is TRBV24-1 and J is TRBJ2-5; a weak D match, TRBD2 (6 bases). Per the germline V gene, CDR1 is KGHDR and CDR2 is SFDVKD. Trimming removed 4 bases at V and 2 bases at J, with 16 bases between. The CDR3 runs to 16 residues. The DNA for the CDR3 is TGTGCCACCAGTGAGGGGGGTGTTGAGACGCAAGAGACCCAGTACTTC. Translated, it gives CATSEGGVETQETQYF.

This clonotype occurred many times. This chain joins TRBV6-1 and TRBJ1-2; the D is unclear. The germline V gene encodes CDR1 MNHNS and CDR2 SASEGT. This CDR3 is 16 amino acids long. The V end was cut by 4 bases, the J end by 1 base, with 16 bases between. The CDR3: CASSAQATVINYGYTF. The CDR3 bases are TGTGCCAGCAGTGCCCAGGCAACAGTCATTAACTATGGCTACACCTTC.

This clonotype was counted a few times. A clone one base away is much larger, so this may be a read error. The genes are TRBV6-9 and TRBJ1-1, with D hard to call. Germline V CDR1 and CDR2: MNHGY, SVAAGI. V was trimmed by 3 bases and J by 1 base, leaving 9 bases between them. The CDR3 loop spans 14 amino acids. CDR3 DNA: TGTGCCAGCAGTTACGCAGGACCGAACACTGAAGCTTTCTTT. Translated, it gives CASSYAGPNTEAFF.

Details on this clonotype: Mismatch with germline at one junction end may stem from a read error. V and J are TRBV7-7 and TRBJ2-1; 9 bases agree with TRBD2. Germline CDR1 and CDR2: SSHAT and FNYEAQ (reference sequence). The CDR3 has 15 residues. DNA of the CDR3: TGTGCTAGCAGCCCCCTAGCGGGGAGTGTCGATGAGCAGTTCTTC. Its translation is CASSPLAGSVDEQFF.

There are many counts of this clonotype. The chain uses TRBV7-9 and TRBJ2-7, with D perhaps being TRBD1 or TRBD2 (5 bases each). Germline CDR1 is SEHNR and CDR2 is FQNEAQ (reference sequence). Trimming pared 1 base from V and 5 bases from J, leaving 12 bases between. The CDR3 spans 14 residues. DNA for the CDR3: TGTGCCAGCAGCTTAGGATTTGAGGGGAACGAGCAGTACTTC. This gives the protein CASSLGFEGNEQYF.

J is TRBJ2-7 and V is TRBV2, with D possibly TRBD2 on 5 matching bases. This CDR3 spans 15 amino acids. Trimming removed 5 bases from V and 2 bases from J, with 16 bases in between. Germline V gene data show CDR1 as SNHLY and CDR2 as FYNNEI. CDR3 sequence (DNA): TGTGCCAGCAGTTACGGGGTTGGAACCCCCTACGAGCAGTACTTC. Residues: CASSYGVGTPYEQYF.

This chain connects TRBV2 to TRBJ2-7; TRBD1 matches at 8 bases. CDR1 and CDR2 from the germline V gene are SNHLY and FYNNEI. The CDR3 covers 14 residues. After removal of 6 bases from V and 6 bases from J, the junction contained 10 bases not matched to a gene. CDR3 sequence (DNA): TGTGCCAGCAGGGATCAGGGGGCGCCGGGCGAGCAGTACTTC. Encoded protein: CASRDQGAPGEQYF.

Only a few counts were recorded for this clonotype. This sequence joins TRBV25-1 and TRBJ2-7; no definite D call. The CDR3 covers 10 residues. Germline V gene data show CDR1 as MGHDK and CDR2 as SYGVNS. V lost 3 bases, J lost 6 bases, and 3 bases lay in between. CDR3 in amino acids: CASSDSEQYF. The CDR3 DNA reads as TGTGCCAGCAGTGACAGCGAGCAGTACTTC.

At least ten counts were recorded for this clonotype. The V gene is TRBV28, the J gene TRBJ2-7, with TRBD1 identical over 9 bases. V dropped 5 bases and J dropped 2; count of bases not matched to a gene: 4. Germline CDR1 and CDR2: MDHEN and SYDVKM. The CDR3 is 14 residues long. CDR3 sequence: CASSPYRGPYEQYF. The DNA for the CDR3 is TGTGCCAGCAGTCCATACAGGGGGCCCTACGAGCAGTACTTC.

This clonotype was counted between two and nine times. The chain has TRBV6-2 or TRBV6-3 and TRBJ2-7, with 8 bases aligning to TRBD1. CDR3 length equals 15 residues. Germline lookup yields CDR1 MNHEY and CDR2 SVGEGT. After removal of 5 bases from V and 6 bases from J, the junction contained 12 bases not matched to a gene. The CDR3 sequence is CASSESRTGNSEQYF. DNA of the CDR3: TGTGCCAGCAGTGAATCCCGGACAGGGAACTCCGAGCAGTACTTC.

This clonotype occurred many times. This CDR3 is CASSLPPVYSNQPQHF. In DNA, the CDR3 is TGTGCCAGCAGTTTACCCCCCGTGTATAGCAATCAGCCCCAGCATTTT. The chain has TRBV28 and TRBJ1-5; D gene ambiguous. This CDR3 comprises 16 residues. Germline CDR1 and CDR2: MDHEN and SYDVKM. V lost 2 bases and J lost 0, with 11 bases in between.

The genes are TRBV7-3 and TRBJ2-5; 10 nucleotides line up with TRBD2. After removal of 6 bases from V and 1 base from J, the junction contained 5 bases not matched to a gene. The CDR3 spans 15 residues. Germline V gene sequence: CDR1 SGHTA, CDR2 FQGTGA. The CDR3 nucleotides are TGTGCCAGCAGGCAAGCGGGGGGGCCCCAAGAGACCCAGTACTTC. Translation: CASRQAGGPQETQYF.

This clonotype has just a few counts. The rearrangement links TRBV12-3 or TRBV12-4 to TRBJ1-5, with D uncertain. The CDR3 is 14 amino acids. V dropped 1 base and J dropped 7 bases, with 11 bases sitting between them. CDR3 nucleotide sequence: TGTGCCAGCAGTTTAGGGGCAGGTCGACAGCCCCAGCATTTT. It encodes CASSLGAGRQPQHF.

This clonotype was observed a few times. The V call is TRBV20-1, the J call TRBJ1-5; D possibly corresponds to TRBD1 (5 bases). Germline CDR1 reads DFQATT; CDR2 reads SNEGSKA (reference sequence). CDR3 size: 16 residues. Trimming took off 2 bases at V and 1 base at J, with 15 bases between the two ends. The CDR3 spells CSARTGAYRSNQPQHF. DNA for the CDR3: TGCAGTGCTAGAACCGGGGCCTATAGGAGCAATCAGCCCCAGCATTTT.

Concerning this clonotype itself: A read error may explain this, as a much larger clone is one base away. This sequence joins TRBV28 and TRBJ1-1; no reliable D call. V lost 3 bases, J lost 10 bases, and 15 bases lay in between. This CDR3 has 13 amino acids. Germline values: CDR1 MDHEN, CDR2 SYDVKM. The DNA of the CDR3 is TGTGCCAGCAGTTTTACTACACCTCTTGGAGCTTTCTTT. This codes for CASSFTTPLGAFF. Supplemented by reference TRBV28 and TRBJ1-1, the full variable domain reads DVKVTQSSRYLVKRTGEKVFLECVQDMDHENMFWYRQDPGLGLRLIYFSYDVKMKEKGDIPEGYSVSREKKERFSLILESASTNQTSMYLCASSFTTPLGAFFGQGTRLTVV.

A note on this clonotype: Germline is not matched at one junction end, which may reflect a read error. This sequence joins TRBV11-3 and TRBJ1-6; D uncertain. Germline V gene sequence: CDR1 SGHNT, CDR2 YENEEA. CDR3 length: 16 residues. CDR3 in DNA: TGTGCCAGCAGCTTAGAGAAGTGGCAGGATAATTCACTCCTCCACTTT. This gives the protein CASSLEKWQDNSLLHF.

With respect to this clonotype: Given a much more abundant clone one base away, this may be a read error. This chain connects TRBV6-5 to TRBJ2-1, with TRBD2 matching over 10 bases. From germline, CDR1 is MNHEY and CDR2 SVGAGI. The CDR3 length is 16 residues. V was clipped by 0 bases and J by 6 bases; unmatched bases: 5. CDR3 sequence (DNA): TGTGCCAGCAGTTACTCGACTAGCGGGCGTCCCAATGAGCAGTTCTTC. Translated, it gives CASSYSTSGRPNEQFF.

In its sample, this clonotype was seen many times. The chain is built from TRBV29-1 and TRBJ2-7; D possibly corresponds to TRBD2 (5 bases). CDR1 is SQVTM, CDR2 ANQGSEA, per germline. V was pared by 5 bases and J by 3 bases, with 8 bases between. The CDR3 runs 11 residues. The DNA of the CDR3 is TGCAGCGTTAACGGGAACTACGAGCAGTACTTC. This gives the protein CSVNGNYEQYF.

This clonotype was recorded at least ten times. The chain combines TRBV2 with TRBJ1-4, with D uncertain. V lost 0 bases and J 0 bases, leaving 5 bases between the germline ends. Germline V gene lookup returns CDR1 SNHLY and CDR2 FYNNEI. The CDR3 is 15 residues long. CDR3 protein: CASSEARATNEKLFF. In DNA, the CDR3 is TGTGCCAGCAGTGAAGCGCGCGCAACTAATGAAAAACTGTTTTTT.

The chain is built from TRBV4-3 and TRBJ1-1; possible D gene TRBD1, 6 bases. Between the trimmed V and J ends, which lost 2 bases and 4 bases, there was a span of 8 bases. CDR1 and CDR2 (germline): LGHNA, YSLEER. The CDR3 consists of 13 residues. The CDR3: CASSQYRVTEAFF. CDR3 DNA: TGCGCCAGCAGCCAATACAGGGTCACTGAAGCTTTCTTT.

This clonotype has a count of ten or more. This chain connects TRBV28 to TRBJ2-7; 9 bases line up with TRBD2. Trimming at V came to 5 bases and at J to 5 bases, leaving 19 bases not matched to a gene. Germline V gene lookup returns CDR1 MDHEN and CDR2 SYDVKM. This CDR3 contains 18 residues. The CDR3 protein is CASSTFAPGGRAVDEQYF. CDR3 nucleotide sequence: TGTGCCAGCAGTACATTCGCCCCTGGCGGGAGGGCCGTGGACGAGCAGTACTTC.

The chain couples TRBV11-2 to TRBJ2-6; no reliable D call. Trimming cost V 3 bases and J 7 bases, with 4 bases left between them. There are 12 residues in the CDR3. The germline CDR1 and CDR2 sequences are SGHAT and FQNNGV. CDR3 DNA: TGTGCCAGCAGCTTTGGTGCCAACGTCCTGACTTTC. As protein: CASSFGANVLTF.

This clonotype has ten or more counts. The V and J genes are TRBV2 and TRBJ1-1, with D perhaps matching TRBD1 (5 bases). The CDR3 loop spans 12 amino acids. From germline, CDR1 is SNHLY and CDR2 FYNNEI. V was cut by 6 bases and J by 5 bases, with 10 bases left in between. The CDR3 region has the DNA TGTGCCAGCAGAGAAACAGGAACTGAAGCTTTCTTT. As protein: CASRETGTEAFF.

This clonotype has only a few counts. The chain recombines TRBV9 with TRBJ2-7, with 7 bases aligning to TRBD1. Germline values: CDR1 SGDLS, CDR2 YYNGEE. The CDR3 length is 14 residues. The junction had 3 bases not matched to a gene; V was cut back by 1 base and J by 2 bases. CDR3 residues: CASSVSDRAYEQYF. CDR3 in DNA: TGTGCCAGCAGCGTAAGTGACAGGGCCTACGAGCAGTACTTC.

The chain employs TRBV30 and TRBJ1-1; no clear D. The CDR3 length is 13 residues. Trimming cost V 2 bases and J 5 bases, with 12 bases left between them. Per the germline V gene, CDR1 is GTSNPN and CDR2 is SVGIG (reference sequence). The DNA for the CDR3 is TGTGCCTGGAGTCAGGTGTTCAAGACTGAAGCTTTCTTT. Its protein product is CAWSQVFKTEAFF.

This clonotype has at least ten counts. The V and J genes are TRBV6-9 and TRBJ1-5, with D unresolved. This CDR3 is built from 12 residues. CDR1 and CDR2 from the germline V gene are MNHGY and SVAAGI. Trimming removed 4 bases from V and 4 bases from J, with 5 bases in between. This chain's CDR3 is CASSSVNQPQHF. CDR3 sequence (DNA): TGTGCCAGCAGTTCCGTAAATCAGCCCCAGCATTTT.